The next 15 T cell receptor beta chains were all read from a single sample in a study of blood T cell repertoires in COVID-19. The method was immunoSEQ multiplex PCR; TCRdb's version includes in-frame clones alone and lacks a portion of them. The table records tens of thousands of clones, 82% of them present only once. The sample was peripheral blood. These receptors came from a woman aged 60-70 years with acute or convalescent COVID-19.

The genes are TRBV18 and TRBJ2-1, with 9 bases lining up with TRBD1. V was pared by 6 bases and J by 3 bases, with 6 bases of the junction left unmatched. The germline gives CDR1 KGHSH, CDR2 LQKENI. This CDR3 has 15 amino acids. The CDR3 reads CASSQGTGIYNEQFF. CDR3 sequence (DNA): TGTGCCAGCTCCCAAGGGACAGGGATCTACAATGAGCAGTTCTTC.

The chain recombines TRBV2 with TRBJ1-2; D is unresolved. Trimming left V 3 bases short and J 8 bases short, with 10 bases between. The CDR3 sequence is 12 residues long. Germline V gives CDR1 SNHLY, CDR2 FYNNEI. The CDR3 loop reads CASSENRRGYTF. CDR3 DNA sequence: TGTGCCAGCAGTGAGAACAGAAGAGGCTACACCTTC.

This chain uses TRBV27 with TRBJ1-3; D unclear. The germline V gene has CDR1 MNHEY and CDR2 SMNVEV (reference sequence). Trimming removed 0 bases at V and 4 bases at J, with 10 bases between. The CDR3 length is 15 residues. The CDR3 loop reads CASSLSGVWGNTIYF. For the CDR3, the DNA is TGTGCCAGCAGTTTATCCGGGGTGTGGGGAAACACCATATATTTT.

In nucleotides, the CDR3 is TGTGCCAGCAGCCAATCCGGCCCGGGCGAGCAGTACTTC. Amino acids: CASSQSGPGEQYF. This chain joins TRBV16 and TRBJ2-7, with unresolved D. Deletions cut 0 bases from V and 6 bases from J, with 9 bases between. The CDR3 totals 13 residues. Germline lookup yields CDR1 KGHSY and CDR2 FQNENV.

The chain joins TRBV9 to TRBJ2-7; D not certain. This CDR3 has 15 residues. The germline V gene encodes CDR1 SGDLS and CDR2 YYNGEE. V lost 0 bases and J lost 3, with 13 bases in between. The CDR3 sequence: CASSVGLGLDYEQYF. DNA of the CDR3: TGTGCCAGCAGCGTAGGGCTCGGGTTAGACTACGAGCAGTACTTC.

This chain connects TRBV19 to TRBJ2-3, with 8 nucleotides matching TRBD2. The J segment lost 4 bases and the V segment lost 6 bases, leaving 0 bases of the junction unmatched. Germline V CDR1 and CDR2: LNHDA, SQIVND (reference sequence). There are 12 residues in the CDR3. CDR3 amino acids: CASSGGADTQYF. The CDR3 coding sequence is TGTGCCAGTAGCGGGGGGGCAGATACGCAGTATTTT.

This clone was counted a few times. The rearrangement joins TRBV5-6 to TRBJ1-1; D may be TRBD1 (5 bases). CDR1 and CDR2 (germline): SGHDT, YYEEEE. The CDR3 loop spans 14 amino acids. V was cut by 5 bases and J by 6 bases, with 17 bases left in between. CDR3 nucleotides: TGTGCCAGCAGTTATGGGACTAGGGGTCCTGAAGCTTTCTTT. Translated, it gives CASSYGTRGPEAFF.

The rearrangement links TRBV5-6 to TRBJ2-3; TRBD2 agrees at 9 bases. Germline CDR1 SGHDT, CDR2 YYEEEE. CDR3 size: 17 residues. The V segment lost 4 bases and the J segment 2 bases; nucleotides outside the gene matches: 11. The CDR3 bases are TGTGCCAGCAGCATCCGCAGACTAGCGGCCAACACAGATACGCAGTATTTT. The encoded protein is CASSIRRLAANTDTQYF.

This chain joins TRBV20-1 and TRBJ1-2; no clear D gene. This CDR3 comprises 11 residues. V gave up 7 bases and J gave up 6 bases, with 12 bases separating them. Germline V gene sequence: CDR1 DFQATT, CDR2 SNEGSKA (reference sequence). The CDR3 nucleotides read TGCAGTGTCAGAACCCTCGATGGCTACACCTTC. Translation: CSVRTLDGYTF.

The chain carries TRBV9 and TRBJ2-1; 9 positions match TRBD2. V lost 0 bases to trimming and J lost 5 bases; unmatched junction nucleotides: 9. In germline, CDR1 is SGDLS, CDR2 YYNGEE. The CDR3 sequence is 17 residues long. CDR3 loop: CASSVGTSAHPDNEQFF. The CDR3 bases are TGTGCCAGCAGCGTAGGGACTAGCGCGCACCCTGACAATGAGCAGTTCTTC. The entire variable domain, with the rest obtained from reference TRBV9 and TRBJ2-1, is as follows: DSGVTQTPKHLITATGQRVTLRCSPRSGDLSVYWYQQSLDQGLQFLIQYYNGEERAKGNILERFSAQQFPDLHSELNLSSLELGDSALYFCASSVGTSAHPDNEQFFGPGTRLTVL.

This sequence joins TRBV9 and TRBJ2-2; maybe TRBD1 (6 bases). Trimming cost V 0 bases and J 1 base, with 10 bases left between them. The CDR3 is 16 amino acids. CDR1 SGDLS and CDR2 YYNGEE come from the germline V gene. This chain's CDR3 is CASSVAGQMNTGELFF. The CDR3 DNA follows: TGTGCCAGCAGCGTAGCTGGACAGATGAACACCGGGGAGCTGTTTTTT.

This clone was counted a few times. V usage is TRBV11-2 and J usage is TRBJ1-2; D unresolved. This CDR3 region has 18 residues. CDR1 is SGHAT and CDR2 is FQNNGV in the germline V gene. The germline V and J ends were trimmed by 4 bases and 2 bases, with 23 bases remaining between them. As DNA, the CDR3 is TGTGCCAGCAGCTCCATTAGGGAGAGAGCCCTTATAAACTATGGCTACACCTTC. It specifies CASSSIRERALINYGYTF.

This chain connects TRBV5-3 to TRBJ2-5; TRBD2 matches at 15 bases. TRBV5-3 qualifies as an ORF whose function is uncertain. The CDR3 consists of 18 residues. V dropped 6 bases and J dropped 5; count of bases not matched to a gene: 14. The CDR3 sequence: CARISGLAGGPGVETQYF. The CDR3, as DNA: TGTGCCAGAATAAGTGGACTAGCGGGAGGGCCAGGGGTGGAGACCCAGTACTTC.

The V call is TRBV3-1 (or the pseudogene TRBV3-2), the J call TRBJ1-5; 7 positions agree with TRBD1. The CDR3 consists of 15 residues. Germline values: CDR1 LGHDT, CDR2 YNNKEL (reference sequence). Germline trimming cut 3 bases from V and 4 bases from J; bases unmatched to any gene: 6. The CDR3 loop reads CASSHSTGENQPQHF. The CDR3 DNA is TGTGCCAGCAGCCATTCCACAGGGGAAAATCAGCCCCAGCATTTT.

The chain's CDR3 is CATHRVGADTQYF. CDR3 sequence (DNA): TGTGCCACTCACAGGGTCGGGGCAGATACGCAGTATTTT. V and J are TRBV6-5 and TRBJ2-3; D possibly corresponds to TRBD1 (6 bases). In germline, CDR1 is MNHEY, CDR2 SVGAGI. V lost 10 bases and J 4 bases, leaving 15 bases between the germline ends. The CDR3 has 13 amino acids.